The sequence of this TCR beta chain was determined in a study of cytomegalovirus exposure and HLA in healthy donors. Across the whole study: Samples from HLA-typed donors yielded about 86 million unique TCRs in an early data release.

The CDR3 extends over 15 amino acids. CDR1 is SGHRS and CDR2 is YFSETQ in the germline V gene. V was clipped by 1 base and J by 3 bases; unmatched bases: 7. The PCR was carried out with 60 Vbeta primers and 13 Jbeta primers. TCRdb's table, derived via immunoSEQ multiplex PCR, lists solely in-frame clones and lacks some. The sample has about 71,000 clones, approximately 70% seen once; the top ten hold more than 9.5%. Study-level points and caveats: The study labeled more than 150 TCR beta chains cytomegalovirus-associated. Usually a TCR sequence was rare, but some public TCRs were found in many donors.

In this sample, this clone turned up a few times. What it binds is not known. This receptor was obtained from a woman in her forties or fifties in good health and CMV-seropositive. The sequenced material came from PBMCs. The chain carries TRBV5-1 and TRBJ2-7, with 7 bases lining up with TRBD1. CDR3 region: CASSLTPDRFYEQYF. The CDR3 DNA reads TGCGCCAGCAGCTTGACCCCGGACAGGTTCTACGAGCAGTACTTC.